The source of this TCR beta chain is a study of T cells after yellow fever vaccination (dated by TCRdb to about 2019). Turning to the overall study: Libraries from fractions with low cell numbers were prepared with the SMART-Seq v4 Ultra Low Input RNA kit. Bulk TCR alpha and beta repertoires were sequenced longitudinally to track T-cell clones before and after primary and booster YFV17D yellow fever vaccination. Two healthy male donors, one aged 18 to 29 and one aged 30 to 40 years, made up the cohort. Blood samples were taken at several timepoints before and after primary and secondary immunization, and bulk PBMC replicates and cell subsets were isolated. Broad study findings and their caveats: Most clones expanded after primary vaccination (almost 98% of CD4 and approximately 86% of CD8) were re-detected after the booster, suggesting that broad memory maintenance occurred. Because abundant contaminating clonotypes from the bulk population could be contained in FACS-sorted repertoires, computational filtering was required. A small share of clonotypes occurred in both CD4 and CD8 compartments, likely arising from convergent recombination. Because only a couple of donors were included in the study, the extent to which the findings can be generalized is limited. The secondary T-cell response was found to be weaker but faster than the primary response, with a peak reached on day 5 rather than on day 15.

To note about this clonotype: Its antigen is not yet known. Per-base quality was not reported, and no clone a single base away is much larger than it.

The germline V gene yields MNHEY for CDR1 and SVGAGI for CDR2. The CDR3 has 12 amino acids, counting the end cysteine and phenylalanine. Only CDR3 DNA is held: 36 bases, read in frame from base 1. V is reduced by 3 bases and J by 6 bases, leaving a spacing of 6 bases between them. TCR cDNA was made using 5'RACE template switching, a step that added a universal primer site and unique molecular identifiers. cDNA synthesis was primed from both the TCR alpha and TCR beta constant segments. Two PCR steps were used to amplify libraries, with sample barcodes and sequencing adapters being added in the second step. Libraries were sequenced on Illumina HiSeq 2500 (2x100 bp) or NovaSeq (2x150 bp). The authors' pipeline ran thus. MIGEC was used to demultiplex reads and collapse the reads into UMI consensus sequences, and MiXCR was used for V(D)J alignment. Using edgeR on replicate PBMC samples, clonotypes were called vaccine-responding if FDR was below 0.01 and the log2 fold change was above 5 up to day 15. Each bulk clonotype was labeled CD4 or CD8 based on which sequenced repertoire, CD4 or CD8, contained the clonotype at higher abundance. TCRdb handled the public reads itself, with Q25 trimming in fastp and clone calling in MiXCR, and kept productive beta chains. Rows merge per CDR3 protein into single entries with the most common DNA and genes. The V and J calls were not made by the authors but by TCRdb's processing. The sample data list under 600,000 distinct CDR3 sequences, and less than 15% of these were observed just once. The ten largest clonotypes hold more than 12% of the sample.

The sample's treatment or condition, from its label and the paper: live attenuated yellow fever vaccine strain. At each blood-draw timepoint, two biological replicates of bulk PBMCs were collected. PBMCs were isolated from peripheral blood using a standard Ficoll-Paque protocol. TriZol was used to extract RNA from bulk PBMCs, CD4 and CD8 fractions, and dextramer-positive and dextramer-negative fractions. The clonotype was recovered from a man aged 30-40 years who received the YFV17D yellow fever vaccine. This specimen consisted of PBMCs, obtained on the day of the yellow fever booster vaccination. Recombination joined TRBV6-5 with TRBJ2-4; the D gene is unclear. Here the CDR3 is given as CASSYWANIQYF. The DNA sequence is TGTGCCAGCAGTTATTGGGCAAACATTCAGTACTTC.